Following are 26 T cell receptor beta chains from one sample sequenced in a study of CD8 T cells in Susac syndrome. Random hexamers were used to reverse transcribe the RNA input (roughly 0.5 to 1 ug). TCRdb reprocessed the immunoSEQ multiplex PCR reads via MiXCR and lists one record per CDR3 protein. The sample shows roughly 200,000 distinct CDR3 sequences, 85% to 95% of them seen only once. The specimen sequenced was CD4+ T cells from PBMCs. Every receptor here comes from a human donor in good health.

The chain uses TRBV29-1 and TRBJ1-1; 7 nucleotides agree with TRBD1. The CDR3 is made up of 13 amino acids. Germline V CDR1 and CDR2: SQVTM, ANQGSEA. The V segment lost 8 bases and the J segment 3 bases; nucleotides outside the gene matches: 9. In DNA form, the CDR3 reads TGCAGCACATTGACAGGGATGGACACTGAAGCTTTCTTT. Translation: CSTLTGMDTEAFF.

V and J are TRBV20-1 and TRBJ2-3, with TRBD2 matching over 9 bases. Germline V gives CDR1 DFQATT, CDR2 SNEGSKA (reference sequence). The CDR3 totals 18 residues. Trimming took 3 bases from V and 0 from J; bases not matched to a gene: 13. CDR3 DNA: TGCAGTGCTAGTCATCATAGCGGGGGTAGCGTCAGCACAGATACGCAGTATTTT. Residues: CSASHHSGGSVSTDTQYF.

The V gene is TRBV19, the J gene TRBJ1-2; TRBD1 aligns across 9 bases. CDR3 length equals 14 residues. V was clipped by 10 bases and J by 5 bases; unmatched bases: 11. Germline CDR1 LNHDA, CDR2 SQIVND (reference sequence). CDR3 sequence (DNA): TGTGCCACGGGACAGGGACAACTGGGATATGGCTACACCTTC. Protein product: CATGQGQLGYGYTF.

The chain is built from TRBV29-1 and TRBJ2-5; maybe TRBD1 (5 bases). The CDR3 has 11 amino acids. CDR1 and CDR2 (germline): SQVTM, ANQGSEA. V was clipped by 7 bases and J by 5 bases, with 11 bases between them. This CDR3 is CSAGQTETQYF. In DNA form, the CDR3 reads TGCAGCGCTGGACAAACGGAGACCCAGTACTTC.

This chain links TRBV7-9 with TRBJ1-4; D gene ambiguous. The CDR3 totals 12 residues. Germline V gene lookup returns CDR1 SEHNR and CDR2 FQNEAQ (reference sequence). Deletions cut 4 bases from V and 6 bases from J, with 6 bases between. The CDR3 nucleotides are TGTGCCAGCAGCTCGGTGGATGAAAAACTGTTTTTT. It yields the protein CASSSVDEKLFF.

The chain is built from TRBV10-1 and TRBJ2-5; D gene ambiguous. Germline CDR1 and CDR2: WNHNN and SYGVQD (reference sequence). CDR3 size: 14 residues. Trimming shortened V by 5 bases and J by 2 bases, and 12 bases separated the two germline ends. CDR3 region: CASSREGQQETQYF. The CDR3 coding sequence is TGCGCCAGCAGTAGAGAAGGGCAACAAGAGACCCAGTACTTC.

The chain recombines TRBV28 with TRBJ2-1, with 9 bases matching TRBD1. The CDR3 extends over 15 amino acids. Germline assignment: CDR1 MDHEN and CDR2 SYDVKM. The trim removed 6 bases at V and 0 bases at J, leaving 3 bases unmatched. The CDR3 protein is CASSQTGGSYNEQFF. The CDR3 DNA is TGTGCCAGCAGCCAGACAGGGGGCTCCTACAATGAGCAGTTCTTC.

The V gene is TRBV24-1, the J gene TRBJ1-5, with 8 bases matching TRBD1. V gave up 4 bases and J gave up 8 bases; unmatched junction bases: 3. The CDR3 is 13 residues long. The V gene's germline CDR1 is KGHDR and CDR2 SFDVKD. The CDR3 here is CATSEPDREPQHF. The CDR3 DNA reads as TGTGCCACCAGTGAGCCGGACAGGGAGCCCCAGCATTTT.

V is TRBV12-3 or TRBV12-4 and J is TRBJ1-5; D unresolved. There are 14 residues in the CDR3. Trimming shortened V by 8 bases and J by 1 base, and 12 bases separated the two germline ends. DNA of the CDR3: TGTGCCAGCCTAGTCTCGGGCAGCAATCAGCCCCAGCATTTT. It encodes CASLVSGSNQPQHF.

This chain joins TRBV27 and TRBJ1-5, with 9 bases aligning to TRBD1. V shed 4 bases and J 6 bases; nucleotides not matched to a gene: 1. The CDR3 consists of 13 residues. Germline assignment: CDR1 MNHEY and CDR2 SMNVEV (reference sequence). CDR3 in amino acids: CASSYRGPQPQHF. In DNA, the CDR3 is TGTGCCAGCAGTTACAGGGGGCCTCAGCCCCAGCATTTT.

The chain has TRBV24-1 and TRBJ2-6; the D gene is possibly TRBD1 (5 bases). Trimming left V 7 bases short and J 0 bases short, with 12 bases between. In germline, CDR1 is KGHDR, CDR2 SFDVKD. The CDR3 is 16 residues long. Here the CDR3 DNA reads TGTGCCACCAGCGGACACCGGGCCTCTGGGGCCAACGTCCTGACTTTC. This gives the protein CATSGHRASGANVLTF.

The genes are TRBV11-2 and TRBJ2-5, with unresolved D. This CDR3 contains 14 residues. V was trimmed by 3 bases and J by 5 bases, leaving 13 bases between them. Germline V gene data show CDR1 as SGHAT and CDR2 as FQNNGV. DNA of the CDR3: TGTGCCAGCAGCTTTTGGAGACACGAGGAGACCCAGTACTTC. Its protein is CASSFWRHEETQYF.

This chain connects TRBV20-1 to TRBJ1-2, with D unresolved. V lost 7 bases and J 2 bases, leaving 11 bases between the germline ends. CDR3 length: 12 amino acids. From germline, CDR1 is DFQATT and CDR2 SNEGSKA (reference sequence). CDR3 in amino acids: CSGLGSNYGYTF. DNA for the CDR3: TGCAGTGGGTTGGGGTCCAACTATGGCTACACCTTC.

The rearrangement uses TRBV28 and TRBJ2-1, with 12 bases that match TRBD2. Trimming removed 5 bases from V and 12 bases from J; junction bases left unmatched: 11. This CDR3 is built from 15 residues. CDR1 MDHEN and CDR2 SYDVKM come from the germline V gene. CDR3 in amino acids: CASSDGLAGRRGQFF. CDR3 coding DNA: TGTGCCAGCAGTGACGGACTAGCGGGACGGCGGGGGCAGTTCTTC.

Here the CDR3 DNA reads TGTGCCAGCAGTTTGACTAAGCGGTTTTTTGAGCAGTTCTTC. Protein sequence: CASSLTKRFFEQFF. The chain is built from TRBV28 and TRBJ2-1; D is possibly TRBD2 (5 bases). From germline, CDR1 is MDHEN and CDR2 SYDVKM. There are 14 residues in the CDR3. Trimming pared 3 bases from V and 9 bases from J, leaving 15 bases between.

The CDR3 spells CASSNCQGLAGEQYF. CDR3 nucleotides: TGTGCCAGCAGCAATTGCCAGGGACTAGCAGGAGAGCAGTACTTC. The J gene is TRBJ2-7, the V gene TRBV27; 9 nucleotides align to TRBD2. The germline CDR1 and CDR2 sequences are MNHEY and SMNVEV (reference sequence). The CDR3 consists of 15 residues. Trimming at V came to 6 bases and at J to 7 bases, leaving 13 bases not matched to a gene.

The rearrangement joins TRBV7-8 to TRBJ1-1, with a weak D call TRBD1 (6 bases). Germline CDR1 is SGHVS and CDR2 is FQNEAQ. V was cut by 1 base and J by 4 bases, with 10 bases left in between. There are 14 residues in the CDR3. The CDR3 loop reads CASSLGTASTEAFF. For the CDR3, the DNA is TGTGCCAGCAGCTTAGGGACAGCGAGCACTGAAGCTTTCTTT. Full variable domain (remainder filled in from reference TRBV7-8 and TRBJ1-1): GAGVSQSPRYKVAKRGQDVALRCDPISGHVSLFWYQQALGQGPEFLTYFQNEAQLDKSGLPSDRFFAERPEGSVSTLKIQRTQQEDSAVYLCASSLGTASTEAFFGQGTRLTVV.

The chain uses TRBV29-1 and TRBJ1-1, with TRBD1 matching 7 bases. Looked up from germline, CDR1 is SQVTM and CDR2 is ANQGSEA. The V segment lost 5 bases and the J segment 2 bases; nucleotides outside the gene matches: 5. The CDR3 totals 13 residues. The CDR3 here is CSVSRDRNTEAFF. CDR3 DNA: TGCAGCGTTTCAAGGGACAGAAACACTGAAGCTTTCTTT.

The CDR3 sequence is CASSVVSGTAYEQYV. The CDR3 nucleotides are TGTGCCAGCAGCGTAGTCTCGGGTACGGCTTACGAGCAGTACGTC. The chain carries TRBV9 and TRBJ2-7; D not resolved. Germline V gene sequence: CDR1 SGDLS, CDR2 YYNGEE. This CDR3 contains 15 residues. Trimming removed 0 bases from V and 4 bases from J, with 14 bases in between.

The V and J genes are TRBV15 and TRBJ2-6; possible D gene TRBD2, 5 bases. This CDR3 comprises 15 residues. Trimming took 0 bases from V and 2 from J, leaving 5 bases between them. Germline V gene data show CDR1 as LNHNV and CDR2 as YYDKDF (reference sequence). CDR3: CATSRELAGANVLTF. CDR3 nucleotides: TGTGCCACCAGCAGAGAACTAGCTGGGGCCAACGTCCTGACTTTC.

The rearrangement uses TRBV20-1 and TRBJ2-7; D remains ambiguous. CDR1 and CDR2 (germline): DFQATT, SNEGSKA (reference sequence). The CDR3 covers 13 residues. V lost 0 bases, J lost 2 bases, and 8 bases lay in between. CDR3 amino acids: CSARDARAYEQYF. In nucleotides, the CDR3 is TGCAGTGCTAGAGATGCCAGAGCCTACGAGCAGTACTTC.

The rearrangement links TRBV9 to TRBJ1-5, with D tentatively TRBD1 (5 bases). Deletions cut 0 bases from V and 8 bases from J, with 15 bases between. From germline, CDR1 is SGDLS and CDR2 YYNGEE. The CDR3 is 15 amino acids. The CDR3 region is CASSVGHRPGEPQHF. In DNA, the CDR3 is TGTGCCAGCAGCGTAGGACACAGGCCGGGGGAGCCCCAGCATTTT.

The chain recombines TRBV25-1 with TRBJ1-4, with D uncertain. Looked up from germline, CDR1 is MGHDK and CDR2 is SYGVNS. Trimming took off 0 bases at V and 4 bases at J, with 9 bases between the two ends. There are 15 residues in the CDR3. CDR3: CASSEYARINEKLFF. In DNA, the CDR3 is TGTGCCAGCAGTGAATATGCGAGAATTAATGAAAAACTGTTTTTT. The whole variable domain, remainder taken from reference TRBV25-1 and TRBJ1-4, is EADIYQTPRYLVIGTGKKITLECSQTMGHDKMYWYQQDPGMELHLIHYSYGVNSTEKGDLSSESTVSRIRTEHFPLTLESARPSHTSQYLCASSEYARINEKLFFGSGTQLSVL.

J is TRBJ2-3 and V is TRBV5-1, with D uncertain. Germline V gene data show CDR1 as SGHRS and CDR2 as YFSETQ. V lost 0 bases and J 5 bases, leaving 13 bases between the germline ends. CDR3 length: 15 residues. CDR3 loop: CASSLGLTAIDTQYF. The DNA of the CDR3 is TGCGCCAGCAGCTTGGGCCTTACCGCGATAGATACGCAGTATTTT.

This chain connects TRBV6-4 to TRBJ1-1; D gene unclear. This CDR3 has 13 amino acids. Trimming left V 2 bases short and J 0 bases short, with 4 bases between. CDR1 and CDR2 from the germline V gene are MRHNA and SNTAGT. CDR3 nucleotides: TGTGCCAGCAGTGACGGGCTGAACACTGAAGCTTTCTTT. It encodes CASSDGLNTEAFF.

The rearrangement links TRBV30 to TRBJ2-2; maybe TRBD2 (6 bases). V was trimmed by 0 bases and J by 2 bases, leaving 13 bases between them. Germline-derived CDR1 and CDR2 are GTSNPN and SVGIG (reference sequence). This CDR3 comprises 16 residues. The chain's CDR3 is CAWSVFSGSNTGELFF. The CDR3 nucleotides are TGTGCCTGGAGTGTGTTTAGCGGAAGTAACACCGGGGAGCTGTTTTTT.